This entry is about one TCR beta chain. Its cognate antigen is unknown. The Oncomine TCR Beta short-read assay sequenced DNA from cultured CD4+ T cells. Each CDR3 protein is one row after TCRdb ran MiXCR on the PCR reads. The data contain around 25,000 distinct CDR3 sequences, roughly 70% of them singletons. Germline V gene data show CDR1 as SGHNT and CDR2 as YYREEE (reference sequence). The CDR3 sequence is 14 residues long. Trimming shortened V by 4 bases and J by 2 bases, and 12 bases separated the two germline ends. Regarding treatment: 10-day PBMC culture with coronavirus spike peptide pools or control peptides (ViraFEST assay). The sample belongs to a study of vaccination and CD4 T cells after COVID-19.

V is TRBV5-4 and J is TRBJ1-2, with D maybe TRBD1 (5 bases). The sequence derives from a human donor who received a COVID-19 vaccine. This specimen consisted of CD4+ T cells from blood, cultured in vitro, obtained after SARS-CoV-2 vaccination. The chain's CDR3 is CASSPQGKNYGYTF. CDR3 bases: TGTGCCAGCAGCCCGCAGGGAAAGAACTATGGCTACACCTTC. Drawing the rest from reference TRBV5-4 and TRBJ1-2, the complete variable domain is ETGVTQSPTHLIKTRGQQVTLRCSSQSGHNTVSWYQQALGQGPQFIFQYYREEENGRGNFPPRFSGLQFPNYSSELNVNALELDDSALYLCASSPQGKNYGYTFGSGTRLTVV.